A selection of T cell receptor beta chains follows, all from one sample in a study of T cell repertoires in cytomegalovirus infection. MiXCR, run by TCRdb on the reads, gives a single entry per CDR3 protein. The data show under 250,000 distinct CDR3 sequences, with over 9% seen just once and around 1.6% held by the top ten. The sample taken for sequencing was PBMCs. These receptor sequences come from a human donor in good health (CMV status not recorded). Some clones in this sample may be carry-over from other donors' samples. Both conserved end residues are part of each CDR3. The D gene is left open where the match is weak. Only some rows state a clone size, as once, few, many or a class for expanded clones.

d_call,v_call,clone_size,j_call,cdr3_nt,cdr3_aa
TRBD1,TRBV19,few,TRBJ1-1,TGTGCCAGTAGTTCATCCGGGACAGGGGCGAGGACTGAAGCTTTCTTT,CASSSSGTGARTEAFF
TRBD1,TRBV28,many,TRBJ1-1,TGTGCCAGCAGAACAGGGGGCGATTTCGCTGAAGCTTTCTTT,CASRTGGDFAEAFF
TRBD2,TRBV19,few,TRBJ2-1,TGTGCCAGTAGTATCCCAGCGGGAGGAGTCAATGAGCAGTTCTTC,CASSIPAGGVNEQFF
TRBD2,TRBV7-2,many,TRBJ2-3,TGTGCCAGCAGCTACGGACTAGCGAGCACAGATACGCAGTATTTT,CASSYGLASTDTQYF
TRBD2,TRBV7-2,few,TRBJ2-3,TGTGCCAGCAGCCGCAGTGGGGCGGGAGGGAGCACAGATACGCAGTATTTT,CASSRSGAGGSTDTQYF
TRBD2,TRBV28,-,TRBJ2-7,TGTGCCAGCATCGGGCTAGCGGGAGCCACTTTCTACGAGCAGTACTTC,CASIGLAGATFYEQYF
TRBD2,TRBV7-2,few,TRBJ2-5,TGTGCCAGCAGTTACGGGACTAGCGGGAGGAGAGAGACCCAGTACTTC,CASSYGTSGRRETQYF
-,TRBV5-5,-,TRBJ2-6,TGTGCCAGCAGCTTGGCCCTGGGGACTGGGGCCAACGTCCTGACTTTC,CASSLALGTGANVLTF
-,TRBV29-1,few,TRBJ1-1,TGCAGCGTTCGAAAGGGCCGGAGCACTGAAGCTTTCTTT,CSVRKGRSTEAFF
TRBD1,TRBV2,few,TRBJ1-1,TGTGCCAGCAGGGACAGGGCGCGACAGAACACTGAAGCTTTCTTT,CASRDRARQNTEAFF
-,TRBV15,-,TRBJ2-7,TGTGCCACCAGCCCCACGGTTCTCTCCTACGAGCAGTACTTC,CATSPTVLSYEQYF
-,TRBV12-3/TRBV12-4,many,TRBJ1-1,TGTGCCAGCAGTTTAGGACAGTCCACTGAAGCTTTCTTT,CASSLGQSTEAFF
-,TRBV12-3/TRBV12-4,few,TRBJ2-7,TGTGCCAGCAGTTTTAGTCGGGGGCGCGCCTACGAGCAGTACTTC,CASSFSRGRAYEQYF
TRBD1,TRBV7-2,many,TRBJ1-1,TGTGCCAGCAGCTTAGACAGGGGGCATAATGAAGCTTTCTTT,CASSLDRGHNEAFF
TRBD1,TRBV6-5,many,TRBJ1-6,TGTGCCAGCAGTCCTAGACCCCCCTCGACAGGGGCTAGTTCACCCCTCCACTTT,CASSPRPPSTGASSPLHF
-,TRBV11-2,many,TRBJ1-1,TGTGCCAGCAGCTTAACCCCGGGGGGAGGAACTGAAGCTTTCTTT,CASSLTPGGGTEAFF
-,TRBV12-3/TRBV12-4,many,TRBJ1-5,TGTGCCAGCAGTTTGTGGGGGGATCGGCTTCAGCCCCAGCATTTT,CASSLWGDRLQPQHF